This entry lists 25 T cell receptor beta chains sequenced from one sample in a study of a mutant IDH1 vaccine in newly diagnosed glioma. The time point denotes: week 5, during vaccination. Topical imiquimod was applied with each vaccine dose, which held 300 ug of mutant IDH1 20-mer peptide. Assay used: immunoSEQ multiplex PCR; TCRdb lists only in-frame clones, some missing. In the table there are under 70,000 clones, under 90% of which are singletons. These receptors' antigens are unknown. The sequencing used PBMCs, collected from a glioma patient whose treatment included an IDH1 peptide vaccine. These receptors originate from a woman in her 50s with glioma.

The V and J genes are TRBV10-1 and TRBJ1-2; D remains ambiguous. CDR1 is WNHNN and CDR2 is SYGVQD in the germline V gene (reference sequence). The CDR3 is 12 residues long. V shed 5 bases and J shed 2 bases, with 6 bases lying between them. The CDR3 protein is CASSKGNYGYTF. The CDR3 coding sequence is TGCGCCAGCAGTAAGGGCAACTATGGCTACACCTTC.

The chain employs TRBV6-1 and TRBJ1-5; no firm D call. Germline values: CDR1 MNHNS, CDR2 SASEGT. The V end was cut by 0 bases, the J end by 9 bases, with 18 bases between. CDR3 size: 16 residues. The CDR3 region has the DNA TGTGCCAGCAGTGAAGCCTCGGGCAGTCTACCTAGGCCCCAGCATTTT. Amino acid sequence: CASSEASGSLPRPQHF.

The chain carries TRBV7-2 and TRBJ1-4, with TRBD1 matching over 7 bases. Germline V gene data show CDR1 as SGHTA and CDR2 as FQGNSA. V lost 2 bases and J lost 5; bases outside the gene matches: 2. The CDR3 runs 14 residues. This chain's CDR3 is CASSLRQGNEKLFF. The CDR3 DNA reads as TGTGCCAGCAGCTTAAGACAGGGCAATGAAAAACTGTTTTTT.

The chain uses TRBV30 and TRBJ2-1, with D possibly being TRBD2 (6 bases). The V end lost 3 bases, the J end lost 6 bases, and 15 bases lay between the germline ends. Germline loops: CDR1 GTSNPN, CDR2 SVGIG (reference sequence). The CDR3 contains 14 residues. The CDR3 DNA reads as TGTGCCTGGAGCCCGGGGGTACGGGTCAATGAGCAGTTCTTC. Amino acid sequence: CAWSPGVRVNEQFF. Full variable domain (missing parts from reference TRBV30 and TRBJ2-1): SQTIHQWPATLVQPVGSPLSLECTVEGTSNPNLYWYRQAAGRGLQLLFYSVGIGQISSEVPQNLSASRPQDRQFILSSKKLLLSDSGFYLCAWSPGVRVNEQFFGPGTRLTVL.

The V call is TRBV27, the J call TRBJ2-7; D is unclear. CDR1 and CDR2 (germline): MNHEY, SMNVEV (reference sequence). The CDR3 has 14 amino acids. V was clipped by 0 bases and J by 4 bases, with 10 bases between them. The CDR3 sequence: CASSLSPGIYEQYF. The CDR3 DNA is TGTGCCAGCAGTTTATCTCCCGGTATATACGAGCAGTACTTC.

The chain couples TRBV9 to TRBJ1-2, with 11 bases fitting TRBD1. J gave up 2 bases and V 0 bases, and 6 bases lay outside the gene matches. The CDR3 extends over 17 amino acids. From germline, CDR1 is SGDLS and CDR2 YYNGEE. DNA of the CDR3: TGTGCCAGCAGCGTAGGGACAGGGGGCCCGTTAAACTATGGCTACACCTTC. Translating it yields CASSVGTGGPLNYGYTF.

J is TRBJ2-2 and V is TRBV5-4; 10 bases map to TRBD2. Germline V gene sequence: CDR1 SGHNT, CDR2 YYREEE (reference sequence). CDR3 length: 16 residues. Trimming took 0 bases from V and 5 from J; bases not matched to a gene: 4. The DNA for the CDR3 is TGTGCCAGCAGCTTGGGGACTAGCGGCCGAACCGGGGAGCTGTTTTTT. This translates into CASSLGTSGRTGELFF.

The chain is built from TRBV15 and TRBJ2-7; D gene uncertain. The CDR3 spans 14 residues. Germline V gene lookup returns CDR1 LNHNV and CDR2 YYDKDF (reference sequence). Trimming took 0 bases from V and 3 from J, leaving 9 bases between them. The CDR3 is CATSRDPLGYEQYF. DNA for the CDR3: TGTGCCACCAGCAGAGACCCCTTGGGCTACGAGCAGTACTTC.

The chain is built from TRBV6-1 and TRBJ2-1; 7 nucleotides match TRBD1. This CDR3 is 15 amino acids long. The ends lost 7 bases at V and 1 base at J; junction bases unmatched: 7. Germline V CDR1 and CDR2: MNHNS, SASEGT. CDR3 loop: CASINDRASYNEQFF. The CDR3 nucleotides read TGTGCCAGCATCAACGACAGGGCATCCTACAATGAGCAGTTCTTC.

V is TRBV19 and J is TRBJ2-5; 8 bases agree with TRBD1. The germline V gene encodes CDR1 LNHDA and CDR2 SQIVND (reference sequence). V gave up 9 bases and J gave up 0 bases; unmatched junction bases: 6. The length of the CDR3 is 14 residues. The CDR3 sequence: CASTGTGHQETQYF. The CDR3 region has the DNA TGTGCCAGCACCGGGACAGGACACCAAGAGACCCAGTACTTC.

CDR3 protein: CASGKGQETQYF. CDR3 nucleotide sequence: TGTGCTAGTGGTAAGGGTCAGGAGACCCAGTACTTC. This chain joins TRBV12-5 and TRBJ2-5; D ambiguous. Trimming pared 5 bases from V and 5 bases from J, leaving 9 bases between. The CDR3 is made up of 12 amino acids. Per germline, CDR1 LGHNT and CDR2 FRNRAP.

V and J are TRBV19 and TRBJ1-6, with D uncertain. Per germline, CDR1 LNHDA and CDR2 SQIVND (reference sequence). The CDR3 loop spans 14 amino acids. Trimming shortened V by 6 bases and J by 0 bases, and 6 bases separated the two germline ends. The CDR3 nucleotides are TGTGCCAGTAGAGGAAGCTCCTATAATTCACCCCTCCACTTT. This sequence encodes CASRGSSYNSPLHF.

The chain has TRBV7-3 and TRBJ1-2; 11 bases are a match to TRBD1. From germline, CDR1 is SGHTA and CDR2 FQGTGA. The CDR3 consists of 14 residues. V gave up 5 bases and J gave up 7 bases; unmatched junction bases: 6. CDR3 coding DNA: TGTGCCAGCAGCGTTCCGGGACAGGGGGTTGGCTACACCTTC. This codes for CASSVPGQGVGYTF.

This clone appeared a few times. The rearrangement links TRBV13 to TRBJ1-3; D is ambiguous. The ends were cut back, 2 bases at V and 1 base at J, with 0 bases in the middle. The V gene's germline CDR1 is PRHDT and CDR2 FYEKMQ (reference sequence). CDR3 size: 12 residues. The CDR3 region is CASSLSGNTIYF. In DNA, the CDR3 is TGTGCCAGCAGCTTATCTGGAAACACCATATATTTT.

This CDR3 is CASSLEVNEQFF. Here the CDR3 DNA reads TGCGCCAGCAGCTTGGAAGTCAATGAGCAGTTCTTC. This chain uses TRBV5-1 with TRBJ2-1; D gene uncertain. The V gene lost 0 bases and the J gene lost 6 bases, with 4 bases spanning the gap. The CDR3 is 12 residues long. Germline V gene data show CDR1 as SGHRS and CDR2 as YFSETQ.

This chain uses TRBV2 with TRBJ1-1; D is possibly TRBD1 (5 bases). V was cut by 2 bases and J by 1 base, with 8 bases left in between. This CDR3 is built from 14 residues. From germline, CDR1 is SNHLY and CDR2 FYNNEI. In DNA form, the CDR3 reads TGTGCCAGCAGTGAAAGAAGGGGGAACACTGAAGCTTTCTTT. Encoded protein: CASSERRGNTEAFF. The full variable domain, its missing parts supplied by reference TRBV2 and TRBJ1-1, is EPEVTQTPSHQVTQMGQEVILRCVPISNHLYFYWYRQILGQKVEFLVSFYNNEISEKSEIFDDQFSVERPDGSNFTLKIRSTKLEDSAMYFCASSERRGNTEAFFGQGTRLTVV.

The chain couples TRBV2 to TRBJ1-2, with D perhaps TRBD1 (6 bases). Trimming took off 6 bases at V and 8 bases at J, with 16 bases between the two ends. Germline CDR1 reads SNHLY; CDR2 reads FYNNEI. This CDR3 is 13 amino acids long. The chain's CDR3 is CASSTGAAKGYTF. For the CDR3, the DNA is TGTGCCAGCAGCACGGGGGCAGCGAAAGGCTACACCTTC.

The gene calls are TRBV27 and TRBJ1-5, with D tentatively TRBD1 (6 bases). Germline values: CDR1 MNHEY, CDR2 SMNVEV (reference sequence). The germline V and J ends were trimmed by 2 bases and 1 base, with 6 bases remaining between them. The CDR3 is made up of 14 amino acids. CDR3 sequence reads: CASSLQGSNQPQHF. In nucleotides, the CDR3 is TGTGCCAGCAGTTTACAGGGGAGCAATCAGCCCCAGCATTTT.

For the CDR3, the DNA is TGTGCCAGTAGGCTAGACAGGGGGGAGAACACCGGGGAGCTGTTTTTT. Its translation is CASRLDRGENTGELFF. The gene calls are TRBV19 and TRBJ2-2; 9 bases are a match to TRBD1. V gave up 6 bases and J gave up 1 base; unmatched junction bases: 6. Germline CDR1 and CDR2: LNHDA and SQIVND (reference sequence). The CDR3 has 16 amino acids.

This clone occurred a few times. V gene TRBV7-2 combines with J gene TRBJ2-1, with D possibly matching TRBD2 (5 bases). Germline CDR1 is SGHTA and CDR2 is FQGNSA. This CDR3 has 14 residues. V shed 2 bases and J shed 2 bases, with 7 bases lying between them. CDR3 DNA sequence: TGTGCCAGCAGCTTACAAGCGGCCTACAATGAGCAGTTCTTC. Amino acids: CASSLQAAYNEQFF.

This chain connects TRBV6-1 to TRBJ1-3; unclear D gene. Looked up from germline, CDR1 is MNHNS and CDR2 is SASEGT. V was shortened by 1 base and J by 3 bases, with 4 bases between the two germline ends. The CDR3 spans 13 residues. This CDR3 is CASSEGFGNTIYF. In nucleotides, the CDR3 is TGTGCCAGCAGTGAAGGGTTTGGAAACACCATATATTTT.

CDR3 in DNA: TGCGCCAGCAGCAGCGCCTCTAATGAAAAACTGTTTTTT. Amino acids: CASSSASNEKLFF. V is TRBV5-1 and J is TRBJ1-4; D is uncertain. V shed 4 bases and J shed 3 bases, with 7 bases lying between them. The length of the CDR3 is 13 residues. The germline CDR1 and CDR2 sequences are SGHRS and YFSETQ.

The CDR3 DNA follows: TGCGCCAGCAGCCACCAGGGGAACTATGGCTACACCTTC. Translating it yields CASSHQGNYGYTF. This chain connects TRBV4-3 to TRBJ1-2; TRBD1 might be the D (6 bases). Per germline, CDR1 LGHNA and CDR2 YSLEER. The CDR3 sequence is 13 residues long. V shed 3 bases and J shed 2 bases, with 7 bases lying between them.

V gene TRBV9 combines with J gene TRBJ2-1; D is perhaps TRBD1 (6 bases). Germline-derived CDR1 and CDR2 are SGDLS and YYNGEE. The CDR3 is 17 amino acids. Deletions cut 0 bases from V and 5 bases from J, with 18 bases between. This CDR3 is CASSVARGQGKDNEQFF. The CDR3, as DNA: TGTGCCAGCAGCGTAGCTAGAGGGCAGGGGAAGGACAATGAGCAGTTCTTC.

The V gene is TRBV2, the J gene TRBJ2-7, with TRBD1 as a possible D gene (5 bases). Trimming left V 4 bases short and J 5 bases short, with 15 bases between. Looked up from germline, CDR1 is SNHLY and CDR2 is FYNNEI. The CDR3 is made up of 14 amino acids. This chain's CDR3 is CASSVVRVRDEQYF. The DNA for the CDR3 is TGTGCCAGCAGTGTGGTCAGGGTCCGGGACGAGCAGTACTTC.